The present TCR beta chain was sequenced within a study of radiation and T cells in renal cell carcinoma. Study information: Nephrectomy followed 15 Gy stereotactic body radiation by 4 weeks.

Sequencing used immunoSEQ multiplex PCR; TCRdb keeps in-frame clones, though not all of them. The sample lists over 60,000 clones; around 85% were seen once. Time point defined: blood 2 weeks post-SBRT. Treatment given: 15 Gy SBRT to primary tumor, nephrectomy 4 weeks later. After SBRT, blood was collected at 2 and 4 weeks, plus baseline. The tumor was a clear cell renal cell carcinoma. CDR1 and CDR2 from the germline V gene are MDHEN and SYDVKM. There are 15 residues in the CDR3. V shed 3 bases and J shed 1 base, with 9 bases lying between them. The chain couples TRBV28 to TRBJ1-4, with D unresolved. The source material was blood, sampled from a patient whose treatment included radiotherapy and nephrectomy. This receptor was identified in a woman aged 45 to 65 with renal cell carcinoma. The CDR3 region is CASSLESRTNEKLFF. As DNA, the CDR3 is TGTGCCAGCAGTTTGGAGTCCCGAACTAATGAAAAACTGTTTTTT.